Following are 11 T cell receptor beta chains from one sample sequenced in a study of early T cells in non-severe SARS-CoV-2 infection. One entry per CDR3 protein results from TCRdb running MiXCR on the 5' RACE reads. The table records 50,000 to 65,000 distinct CDR3 sequences, less than 9.5% of them present only once. This specimen was whole blood, taken at baseline. The receptors come from an adult who was a healthcare worker with PCR-confirmed SARS-CoV-2 infection or an uninfected control (not recorded which).

This clonotype was observed a handful of times. V gene TRBV7-6 combines with J gene TRBJ2-1; TRBD2 agrees at 13 bases. Germline assignment: CDR1 SGHVS and CDR2 FNYEAQ. CDR3 size: 15 residues. The junction had 6 bases not matched to a gene; V was cut back by 4 bases and J by 9 bases. This chain's CDR3 is CASSSGLAGESEQFF. CDR3 DNA sequence: TGTGCCAGCAGCTCCGGACTAGCGGGAGAATCTGAGCAGTTCTTC.

This sequence joins TRBV5-1 and TRBJ2-7, with D possibly being TRBD2 (5 bases). V was cut by 1 base and J by 7 bases, with 12 bases left in between. Germline V gene lookup returns CDR1 SGHRS and CDR2 YFSETQ. CDR3 size: 13 residues. CDR3 amino acids: CASSLLLGGEQYF. DNA for the CDR3: TGCGCCAGCAGCTTGCTGCTCGGCGGGGAGCAGTACTTC.

The CDR3 DNA is TGTGCCAGCAGTTACATCCCCAGGGTTGCATTCGACACTGAAGCTTTCTTT. Protein product: CASSYIPRVAFDTEAFF. V gene TRBV6-5 combines with J gene TRBJ1-1, with D maybe TRBD1 (5 bases). The CDR3 is made up of 17 amino acids. V lost 2 bases, J lost 3 bases, and 19 bases lay in between. The V gene's germline CDR1 is MNHEY and CDR2 SVGAGI.

The sample holds a few counts of this clonotype. The J gene is TRBJ2-7, the V gene TRBV11-2; D is tentatively TRBD1 or TRBD2 (5 bases each). The germline V and J ends were trimmed by 2 bases and 3 bases, with 14 bases remaining between them. CDR3 size: 15 residues. Germline V gene lookup returns CDR1 SGHAT and CDR2 FQNNGV. Written as DNA, the CDR3 is TGTGCCAGCAGCTTAACCCGGGACGGACTCTACGAGCAGTACTTC. It specifies CASSLTRDGLYEQYF.

The chain uses TRBV20-1 and TRBJ2-1; 7 nucleotides match TRBD2. CDR3 length: 14 residues. Germline V gives CDR1 DFQATT, CDR2 SNEGSKA (reference sequence). After removal of 1 base from V and 3 bases from J, the junction contained 3 bases not matched to a gene. The CDR3 DNA follows: TGCAGTGCTAGAGTCCCTAGCGGCTACAATGAGCAGTTCTTC. Residues: CSARVPSGYNEQFF.

The CDR3 spells CASMEVRDSSSYNEQFF. The CDR3 DNA reads TGTGCCAGTATGGAGGTGAGGGACAGCAGCTCCTACAATGAGCAGTTCTTC. The chain couples TRBV19 to TRBJ2-1; 7 positions agree with TRBD1. The germline CDR1 and CDR2 sequences are LNHDA and SQIVND (reference sequence). V gave up 7 bases and J gave up 0 bases; unmatched junction bases: 12. CDR3 length: 17 amino acids.

In this sample, this clonotype turned up many times. The rearrangement uses TRBV12-3 or TRBV12-4 and TRBJ2-5; no firm D call. The CDR3 has 18 residues. The V end lost 4 bases, the J end lost 5 bases, and 26 bases lay between the germline ends. The DNA for the CDR3 is TGTGCCAGCAGTTCCCCGCTCATGACCGGGCCCATTATGGAGACCCAGTACTTC. Amino acids: CASSSPLMTGPIMETQYF.

This clonotype was counted many times. The chain joins TRBV7-9 to TRBJ1-5; 7 nucleotides match TRBD1. The length of the CDR3 is 14 residues. Germline loops: CDR1 SEHNR, CDR2 FQNEAQ (reference sequence). Trimming removed 4 bases from V and 3 bases from J; junction bases left unmatched: 3. The chain's CDR3 is CASSWGQINQPQHF. The CDR3, as DNA: TGTGCCAGCAGCTGGGGACAGATCAATCAGCCCCAGCATTTT.

This clonotype was detected a few times. The J gene is TRBJ2-5, the V gene TRBV7-2; 8 bases are shared with TRBD1. Trimming took 1 base from V and 7 from J; bases not matched to a gene: 17. This CDR3 is built from 18 residues. CDR1 SGHTA and CDR2 FQGNSA come from the germline V gene. The CDR3 DNA is TGTGCCAGCAGCTTAGAGGCAGGGGGCATCACCCGCTACGGGACCCAGTACTTC. Amino acids: CASSLEAGGITRYGTQYF.

This clonotype appeared many times. This chain joins TRBV20-1 and TRBJ2-7, with a tentative D call TRBD1 (6 bases). CDR3 length: 13 residues. Trimming left V 0 bases short and J 4 bases short, with 10 bases between. Germline V gene sequence: CDR1 DFQATT, CDR2 SNEGSKA (reference sequence). The CDR3 coding sequence is TGCAGTGCTAGAGATCGACAGGATTACGAGCAGTACTTC. Its protein is CSARDRQDYEQYF.

The chain employs TRBV7-8 and TRBJ1-4, with no clear D. Trimming took 1 base from V and 1 from J, leaving 7 bases between them. This CDR3 spans 15 amino acids. Germline loops: CDR1 SGHVS, CDR2 FQNEAQ. The CDR3 region is CASSLDVRTNEKLFF. CDR3 sequence (DNA): TGTGCCAGCAGCTTAGACGTCAGAACTAATGAAAAACTGTTTTTT.